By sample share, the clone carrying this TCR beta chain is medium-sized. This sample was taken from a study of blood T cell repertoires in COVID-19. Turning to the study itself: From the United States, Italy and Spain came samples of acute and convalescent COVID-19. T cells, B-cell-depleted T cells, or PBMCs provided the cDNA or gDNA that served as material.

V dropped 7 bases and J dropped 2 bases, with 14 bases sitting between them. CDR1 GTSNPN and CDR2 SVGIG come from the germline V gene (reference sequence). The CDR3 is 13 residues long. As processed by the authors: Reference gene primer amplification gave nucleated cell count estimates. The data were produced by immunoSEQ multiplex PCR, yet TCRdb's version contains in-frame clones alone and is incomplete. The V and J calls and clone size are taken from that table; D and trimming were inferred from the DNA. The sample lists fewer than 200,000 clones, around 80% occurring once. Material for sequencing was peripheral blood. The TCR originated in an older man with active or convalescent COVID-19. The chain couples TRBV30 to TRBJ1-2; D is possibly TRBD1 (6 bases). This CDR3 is CAFPLGANYGYTF. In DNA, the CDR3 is TGTGCCTTTCCCCTGGGGGCCAACTATGGCTACACCTTC.